This entry lists 28 T cell receptor beta chains sequenced from one sample in a study of blood T cells in healthy people across ages. Alongside a J-beta primer mix, a sample-barcoded 5' primer served in a second PCR lasting about 7 to 12 cycles. One entry per CDR3 protein results from TCRdb running MiXCR on the 5' RACE reads. This sample carries about 1.8 million distinct CDR3 sequences, around half of them seen once, and the ten largest clones take about 2.1%. The sequencing input was blood. The receptors derive from a woman between 35 and 50 years old in good health.

In this sample, this clonotype turned up a few times. This chain links TRBV9 with TRBJ2-5; 7 positions agree with TRBD1. Germline-derived CDR1 and CDR2 are SGDLS and YYNGEE. The V gene end was trimmed by 3 bases and the J gene end by 5 bases; junction bases not matched to a gene: 7. The CDR3 has 14 amino acids. This CDR3 is CASSDGTVSETQYF. CDR3 nucleotide sequence: TGTGCCAGCAGCGACGGGACAGTTTCGGAGACCCAGTACTTC.

The CDR3: CASSYELRGEKLFF. As DNA, the CDR3 is TGTGCCAGCAGTTACGAGTTGAGGGGAGAAAAACTGTTTTTT. V is TRBV6-5 and J is TRBJ1-4; D perhaps matches TRBD1 (5 bases). The CDR3 has 14 amino acids. V lost 2 bases and J lost 8, with 12 bases in between. From germline, CDR1 is MNHEY and CDR2 SVGAGI.

The genes are TRBV28 and TRBJ1-1, with 7 bases matching TRBD1. Germline V lookup: CDR1 MDHEN, CDR2 SYDVKM. The V gene end was trimmed by 5 bases and the J gene end by 1 base; junction bases not matched to a gene: 4. The CDR3 length is 14 residues. This chain's CDR3 is CASSAWTGNTEAFF. CDR3 DNA sequence: TGTGCCAGCAGTGCCTGGACAGGGAACACTGAAGCTTTCTTT.

The rearrangement joins TRBV6-6 to TRBJ2-1; 10 nucleotides match TRBD2. The germline gives CDR1 MNHNY, CDR2 SVGAGI (reference sequence). The CDR3 is made up of 15 amino acids. The V gene end was trimmed by 5 bases and the J gene end by 5 bases; junction bases not matched to a gene: 6. This CDR3 reads CASSTSGVINNEQFF. Written as DNA, the CDR3 is TGTGCCAGCAGTACTAGCGGGGTCATTAACAATGAGCAGTTCTTC.

This clonotype was seen a few times. The V call is TRBV12-3 or TRBV12-4, the J call TRBJ2-6, with D possibly being TRBD1 (6 bases). Between the trimmed V and J ends, which lost 4 bases and 4 bases, there was a span of 17 bases. The CDR3 spans 17 residues. CDR3 in amino acids: CASSYRVGMAGANVLTF. CDR3 DNA sequence: TGTGCCAGCAGTTACAGGGTCGGTATGGCGGGGGCCAACGTCCTGACTTTC.

This clonotype has only a few counts. The V gene is TRBV7-2, the J gene TRBJ1-2; no clear D gene. Germline V gene sequence: CDR1 SGHTA, CDR2 FQGNSA. CDR3 length: 10 residues. The germline V and J ends were trimmed by 8 bases and 5 bases, with 6 bases remaining between them. As DNA, the CDR3 is TGTGCCAGCGGAACATATGGCTACACCTTC. It is translated as CASGTYGYTF. The whole variable domain, remainder taken from reference TRBV7-2 and TRBJ1-2, is GAGVSQSPSNKVTEKGKDVELRCDPISGHTALYWYRQSLGQGLEFLIYFQGNSAPDKSGLPSDRFSAERTGGSVSTLTIQRTQQEDSAVYLCASGTYGYTFGSGTRLTVV.

The chain couples TRBV24-1 to TRBJ1-4, with D unresolved. Trimming removed 3 bases from V and 8 bases from J, with 6 bases in between. The CDR3 totals 12 residues. The germline V gene has CDR1 KGHDR and CDR2 SFDVKD. CDR3 residues: CATSDRGEKLFF. For the CDR3, the DNA is TGTGCCACCAGTGATCGAGGGGAAAAACTGTTTTTT.

As regards this clonotype: A much more abundant neighbour one base away suggests this may be a read error. The chain uses TRBV7-8 and TRBJ2-7, with TRBD2 as a possible D gene (5 bases). V lost 1 base and J 3 bases, leaving 7 bases between the germline ends. The CDR3 spans 13 residues. Germline assignment: CDR1 SGHVS and CDR2 FQNEAQ. The CDR3, as DNA: TGTGCCAGCAGCTTAGATGAGGGCTACGAGCAGTACTTC. Amino acids: CASSLDEGYEQYF.

This chain links TRBV3-1 with TRBJ2-3, with D possibly being TRBD1 (6 bases). CDR3 length: 15 amino acids. Germline V gene data show CDR1 as LGHDT and CDR2 as YNNKEL (reference sequence). V lost 1 base and J 1 base, leaving 9 bases between the germline ends. The CDR3 is CASSQVGAGTDTQYF. Here the CDR3 DNA reads TGTGCCAGCAGCCAAGTGGGGGCAGGCACAGATACGCAGTATTTT.

The chain recombines TRBV9 with TRBJ2-4; the match to TRBD2 covers 7 bases. CDR3 length: 16 residues. CDR1 is SGDLS, CDR2 YYNGEE, per germline. Unmatched junction bases numbered 13, after V lost 4 bases and J lost 6 bases. CDR3 sequence reads: CASSPSATPGGNIQYF. The DNA for the CDR3 is TGTGCCAGCAGCCCCTCGGCAACCCCGGGGGGAAACATTCAGTACTTC.

This clonotype was detected only a few times. CDR3 sequence: CASSGRVAGTTDTQYF. In DNA, the CDR3 is TGTGCCAGCAGCGGAAGAGTAGCGGGGACCACAGATACGCAGTATTTT. The chain carries TRBV7-2 and TRBJ2-3; 8 nucleotides agree with TRBD2. Trimming took 5 bases from V and 2 from J; bases not matched to a gene: 9. This CDR3 contains 16 residues. Germline values: CDR1 SGHTA, CDR2 FQGNSA.

The V call is TRBV27, the J call TRBJ1-2, with TRBD1 identical over 7 bases. The trim removed 3 bases at V and 7 bases at J, leaving 11 bases unmatched. Germline-derived CDR1 and CDR2 are MNHEY and SMNVEV (reference sequence). The CDR3 is 15 amino acids. As DNA, the CDR3 is TGTGCCAGCAGTTTTGAGGGGCAGGGGGTCTTTGGCTACACCTTC. Its protein product is CASSFEGQGVFGYTF.

The CDR3 DNA is TGTGCCAGCAGCGACAGAACAGGGGGCAGGTCACCCCTCCACTTT. It codes for CASSDRTGGRSPLHF. The chain links TRBV7-8 to TRBJ1-6; 9 bases are shared with TRBD1. The CDR3 loop spans 15 amino acids. V trimming: 5 bases; J trimming: 10 bases; junction bases outside the gene matches: 9. The germline V gene encodes CDR1 SGHVS and CDR2 FQNEAQ.

V is TRBV7-9 and J is TRBJ2-1; perhaps TRBD1 as D (6 bases). V gave up 5 bases and J gave up 7 bases, with 18 bases separating them. The germline CDR1 and CDR2 sequences are SEHNR and FQNEAQ (reference sequence). The CDR3 sequence is 15 residues long. CDR3 sequence (DNA): TGTGCCAGCAGCCCAGGGGTGGCACACACGAATGAGCAGTTCTTC. Protein sequence: CASSPGVAHTNEQFF.

Notes on this clonotype: A junction end diverges from the germline sequence, so it may reflect a read error. The CDR3 DNA reads as TGTGCCAGCAGCTTATCGACTAGCGGGGGGTTATACCAAGAGACCCGGTACTTC. It yields the protein CASSLSTSGGLYQETRYF. The chain combines TRBV7-2 with TRBJ2-5; TRBD2 matches at 13 bases. This CDR3 has 18 amino acids. Germline V gene lookup returns CDR1 SGHTA and CDR2 FQGNSA. Drawing the rest from reference TRBV7-2 and TRBJ2-5, the complete variable domain is GAGVSQSPSNKVTEKGKDVELRCDPISGHTALYWYRQSLGQGLEFLIYFQGNSAPDKSGLPSDRFSAERTGGSVSTLTIQRTQQEDSAVYLCASSLSTSGGLYQETRYFGPGTRLLVL.

The chain links TRBV28 to TRBJ2-1, with 10 positions matching TRBD1. The CDR3 has 15 amino acids. The V gene's germline CDR1 is MDHEN and CDR2 SYDVKM. The ends lost 5 bases at V and 6 bases at J; junction bases unmatched: 7. The CDR3 nucleotides are TGTGCCAGCAGTCCCCGGGACAGGGGAGGCAATGAGCAGTTCTTC. This codes for CASSPRDRGGNEQFF.

J is TRBJ1-6 and V is TRBV9; possible D gene TRBD1, 5 bases. This CDR3 has 18 residues. Trimming removed 0 bases at V and 6 bases at J, with 19 bases between. Germline V gene data show CDR1 as SGDLS and CDR2 as YYNGEE. The CDR3 protein is CASSVDPSQGLGNSPLHF. The CDR3 coding sequence is TGTGCCAGCAGCGTAGACCCCTCGCAGGGTCTGGGTAATTCACCCCTCCACTTT.

This clonotype was counted between two and nine times. This rearrangement joins TRBV6-2 or TRBV6-3 to TRBJ2-7; D might be TRBD1 (7 bases). The V end was cut by 8 bases, the J end by 0 bases, with 14 bases between. Per the germline V gene, CDR1 is MNHEY and CDR2 is SVGEGT. This CDR3 is built from 14 residues. This CDR3 reads CASGGQGDSYEQYF. Here the CDR3 DNA reads TGTGCCAGCGGAGGGCAGGGGGACTCCTACGAGCAGTACTTC.

The sample holds one count of this clonotype. This sequence joins TRBV18 and TRBJ2-1; 9 bases match TRBD1. With the DNA end fitting TRBJ2-7 better, the J assignment may be wrong. From germline, CDR1 is KGHSH and CDR2 LQKENI. This CDR3 is 19 amino acids long. Written as DNA, the CDR3 is TGTGCCAGCTCACCACTCACAGGGGGCCCTTTTAGCTCCTACAATGAGCAGTACTTC. It encodes CASSPLTGGPFSSYNEQYF.

This clonotype was seen a few times. This chain uses TRBV3-1 with TRBJ2-5; D ambiguous. The CDR3 has 12 residues. Trimming shortened V by 0 bases and J by 6 bases, and 5 bases separated the two germline ends. In germline, CDR1 is LGHDT, CDR2 YNNKEL (reference sequence). The CDR3: CASSQEMQTQYF. The DNA of the CDR3 is TGTGCCAGCAGCCAAGAGATGCAGACCCAGTACTTC.

This chain connects TRBV20-1 to TRBJ2-5; 10 bases map to TRBD2. With V trimmed by 3 bases and J by 5 bases, 9 bases remained unmatched. Germline V gives CDR1 DFQATT, CDR2 SNEGSKA (reference sequence). The CDR3 extends over 15 amino acids. The CDR3 sequence: CSARRVGLAPETQYF. DNA of the CDR3: TGCAGTGCTAGGCGTGTGGGACTAGCGCCCGAGACCCAGTACTTC.

This clonotype was seen once. The chain carries TRBV6-2 or TRBV6-3 and TRBJ1-2; D call uncertain. The CDR3 loop spans 12 amino acids. Germline-derived CDR1 and CDR2 are MNHEY and SVGEGT. Trimming stripped 4 bases from V and 9 bases from J, with 12 bases between. DNA for the CDR3: TGTGCCAGCAGTTTAAACCTGGCCAGCTACACCTTC. Its translation is CASSLNLASYTF.

This clonotype was counted only a few times. The chain combines TRBV28 with TRBJ2-7; 9 nucleotides align to TRBD1. J gave up 7 bases and V 5 bases, and 6 bases lay outside the gene matches. The CDR3 covers 13 residues. Looked up from germline, CDR1 is MDHEN and CDR2 is SYDVKM. CDR3 amino acids: CASSIAGTGEQYF. The CDR3 DNA sequence: TGTGCCAGCAGTATAGCCGGGACAGGGGAGCAGTACTTC.

This clonotype occurred a few times. The rearrangement links TRBV20-1 to TRBJ2-3; D perhaps matches TRBD2 (6 bases). Germline V CDR1 and CDR2: DFQATT, SNEGSKA (reference sequence). The V gene lost 5 bases and the J gene lost 1 base, with 16 bases spanning the gap. The CDR3 runs 15 residues. CDR3 coding DNA: TGCAGTGCTCCGATTCCGGGACTGGGCACAGATACGCAGTATTTT. Residues: CSAPIPGLGTDTQYF.

The table lists this clonotype with a few counts. CDR3 sequence reads: CASSQGQGRQPQHF. Written as DNA, the CDR3 is TGTGCCAGCAGCCAGGGACAGGGCCGACAGCCCCAGCATTTT. This chain uses TRBV14 with TRBJ1-5; the match to TRBD1 covers 9 bases. Germline V gives CDR1 SGHDN, CDR2 FVKESK. The CDR3 runs 14 residues. Trimming took 3 bases from V and 7 from J; bases not matched to a gene: 4.

This clonotype turned up a few times. This chain uses TRBV24-1 with TRBJ1-1; 8 nucleotides align to TRBD1. The CDR3 spans 15 residues. V lost 3 bases and J lost 1; bases outside the gene matches: 3. CDR1 is KGHDR, CDR2 SFDVKD, per germline. CDR3 nucleotides: TGTGCCACCAGTGATCCGGGACAGGCGAACACTGAAGCTTTCTTT. This encodes CATSDPGQANTEAFF.

This chain uses TRBV12-3 or TRBV12-4 with TRBJ2-1; TRBD2 matches 11 bases. The CDR3 has 13 amino acids. J lost 9 bases, V lost 6 bases, and 4 bases had no gene match. The CDR3, as DNA: TGTGCCAGCAGCCGTCTAGCGGGGGGTGAGCAGTTCTTC. Translating gives CASSRLAGGEQFF.

The rearrangement joins TRBV6-5 to TRBJ2-1, with TRBD2 matching 13 bases. The CDR3 is 16 amino acids. The V gene end was trimmed by 7 bases and the J gene end by 6 bases; junction bases not matched to a gene: 9. Germline-derived CDR1 and CDR2 are MNHEY and SVGAGI. CDR3 sequence: CASKTVLAGGRNEQFF. CDR3 nucleotides: TGTGCCAGCAAGACGGTACTAGCGGGGGGGCGCAATGAGCAGTTCTTC.